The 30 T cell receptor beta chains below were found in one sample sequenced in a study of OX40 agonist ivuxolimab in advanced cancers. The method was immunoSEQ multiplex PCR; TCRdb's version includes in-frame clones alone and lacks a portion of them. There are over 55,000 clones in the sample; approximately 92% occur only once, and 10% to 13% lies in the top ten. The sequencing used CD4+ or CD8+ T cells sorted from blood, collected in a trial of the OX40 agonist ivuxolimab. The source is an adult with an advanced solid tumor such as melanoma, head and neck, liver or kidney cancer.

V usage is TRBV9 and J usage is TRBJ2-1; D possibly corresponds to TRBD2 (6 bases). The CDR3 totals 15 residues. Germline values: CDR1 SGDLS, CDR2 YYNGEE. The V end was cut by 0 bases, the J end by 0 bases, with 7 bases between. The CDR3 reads CASSVVSGSYNEQFF. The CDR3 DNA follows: TGTGCCAGCAGCGTAGTTAGCGGCTCCTACAATGAGCAGTTCTTC.

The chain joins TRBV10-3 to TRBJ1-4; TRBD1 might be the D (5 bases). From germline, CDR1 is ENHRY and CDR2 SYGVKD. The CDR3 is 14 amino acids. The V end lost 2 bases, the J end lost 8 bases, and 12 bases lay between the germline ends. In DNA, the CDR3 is TGTGCCATCAGTGAGGCCAGGGAAGGCGAAAAACTGTTTTTT. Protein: CAISEAREGEKLFF.

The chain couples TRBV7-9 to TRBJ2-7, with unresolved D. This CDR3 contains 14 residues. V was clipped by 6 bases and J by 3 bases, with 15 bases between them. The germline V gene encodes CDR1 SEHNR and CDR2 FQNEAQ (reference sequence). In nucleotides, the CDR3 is TGTGCCAGCAGACCCGACAACTCCCACTACGAGCAGTACTTC. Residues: CASRPDNSHYEQYF.

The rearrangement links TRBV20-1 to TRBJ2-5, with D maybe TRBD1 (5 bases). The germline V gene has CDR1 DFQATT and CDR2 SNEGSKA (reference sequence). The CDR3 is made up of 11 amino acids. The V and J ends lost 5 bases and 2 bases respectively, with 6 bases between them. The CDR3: CSAAGQETQYF. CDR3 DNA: TGCAGTGCTGCAGGGCAAGAGACCCAGTACTTC.

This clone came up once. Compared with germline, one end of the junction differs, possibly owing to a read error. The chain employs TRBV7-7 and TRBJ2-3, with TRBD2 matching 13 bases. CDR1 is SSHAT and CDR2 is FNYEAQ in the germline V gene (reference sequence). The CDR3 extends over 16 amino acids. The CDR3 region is CASSFGTSGGTDTQYF. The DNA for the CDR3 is TGTGCTAGCAGCTTCGGGACTAGCGGGGGCACAGATACGCAGTATTTT.

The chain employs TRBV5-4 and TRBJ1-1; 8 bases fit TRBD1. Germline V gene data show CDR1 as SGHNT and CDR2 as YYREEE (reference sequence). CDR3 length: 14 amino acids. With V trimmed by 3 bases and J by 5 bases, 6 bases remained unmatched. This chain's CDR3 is CASSSQGASTEAFF. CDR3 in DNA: TGTGCCAGCAGCTCTCAGGGGGCATCAACTGAAGCTTTCTTT.

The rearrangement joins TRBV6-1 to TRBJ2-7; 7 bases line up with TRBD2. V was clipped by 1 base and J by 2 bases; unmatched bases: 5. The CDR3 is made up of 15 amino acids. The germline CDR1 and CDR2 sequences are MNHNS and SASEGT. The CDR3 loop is CASSEGGAGTYEQYF. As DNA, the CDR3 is TGTGCCAGCAGTGAAGGGGGAGCGGGGACCTACGAGCAGTACTTC.

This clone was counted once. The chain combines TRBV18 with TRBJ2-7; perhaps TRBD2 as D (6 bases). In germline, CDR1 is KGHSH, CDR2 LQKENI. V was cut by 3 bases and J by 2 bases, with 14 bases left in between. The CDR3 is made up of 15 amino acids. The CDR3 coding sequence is TGTGCCAGCTCACCCTCGGGACTCACAACCTACGAGCAGTACTTC. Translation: CASSPSGLTTYEQYF.

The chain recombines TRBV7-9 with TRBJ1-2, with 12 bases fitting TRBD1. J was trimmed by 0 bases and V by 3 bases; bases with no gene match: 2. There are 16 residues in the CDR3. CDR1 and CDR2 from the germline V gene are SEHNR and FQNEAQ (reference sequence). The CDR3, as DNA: TGTGCCAGCAGCTTGGGACAGGGGGCTCCTAACTATGGCTACACCTTC. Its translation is CASSLGQGAPNYGYTF.

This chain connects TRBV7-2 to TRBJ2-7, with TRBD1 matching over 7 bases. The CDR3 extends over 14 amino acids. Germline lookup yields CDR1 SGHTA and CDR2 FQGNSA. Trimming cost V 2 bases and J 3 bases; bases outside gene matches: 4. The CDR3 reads CASSLRTGDYEQYF. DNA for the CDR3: TGTGCCAGCAGCTTAAGGACAGGAGACTACGAGCAGTACTTC.

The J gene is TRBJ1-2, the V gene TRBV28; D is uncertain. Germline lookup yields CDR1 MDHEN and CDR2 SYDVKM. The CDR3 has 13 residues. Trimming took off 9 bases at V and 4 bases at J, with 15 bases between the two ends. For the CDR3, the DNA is TGTGCCAGTCATGAGGTCCAGGCCTATGGCTACACCTTC. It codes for CASHEVQAYGYTF.

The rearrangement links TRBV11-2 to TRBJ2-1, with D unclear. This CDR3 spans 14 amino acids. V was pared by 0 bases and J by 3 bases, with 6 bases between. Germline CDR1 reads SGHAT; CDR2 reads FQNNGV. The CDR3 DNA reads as TGTGCCAGCAGCTTAGATGCTTACTACAATGAGCAGTTCTTC. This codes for CASSLDAYYNEQFF.

Here the CDR3 reads CASSSPRTTSGSSYNEQFF. As DNA, the CDR3 is TGTGCCAGCAGCTCCCCACGAACGACTAGCGGAAGCTCCTACAATGAGCAGTTCTTC. The chain joins TRBV11-2 to TRBJ2-1; 9 nucleotides align to TRBD2. The CDR3 has 19 amino acids. The V gene end was trimmed by 4 bases and the J gene end by 0 bases; junction bases not matched to a gene: 13. Germline V lookup: CDR1 SGHAT, CDR2 FQNNGV.

CDR3 bases: TGTGCCAGCAGCCAAGGACAGGGGGTTAGGGAGACCCAGTACTTC. It codes for CASSQGQGVRETQYF. The chain combines TRBV7-6 with TRBJ2-5; 10 nucleotides align to TRBD1. Germline-derived CDR1 and CDR2 are SGHVS and FNYEAQ. V shed 5 bases and J 5 bases; nucleotides not matched to a gene: 8. This CDR3 comprises 15 residues.

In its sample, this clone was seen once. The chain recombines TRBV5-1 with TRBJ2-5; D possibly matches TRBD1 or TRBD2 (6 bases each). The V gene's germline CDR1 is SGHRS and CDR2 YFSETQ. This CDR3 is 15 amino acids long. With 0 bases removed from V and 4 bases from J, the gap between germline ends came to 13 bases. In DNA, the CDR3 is TGCGCCAGCAGCTTGGGTTTTGGAGGGGGAGAGACCCAGTACTTC. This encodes CASSLGFGGGETQYF. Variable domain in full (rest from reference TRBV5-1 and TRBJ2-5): KAGVTQTPRYLIKTRGQQVTLSCSPISGHRSVSWYQQTPGQGLQFLFEYFSETQRNKGNFPGRFSGRQFSNSRSEMNVSTLELGDSALYLCASSLGFGGGETQYFGPGTRLLVL.

CDR3 region: CASRRQGGNTGELFF. The CDR3 DNA reads as TGCGCCAGCAGACGACAGGGTGGGAACACCGGGGAGCTGTTTTTT. The J gene is TRBJ2-2, the V gene TRBV4-1; 7 bases agree with TRBD1. CDR3 length: 15 residues. CDR1 and CDR2 from the germline V gene are MGHRA and YSYEKL. V lost 6 bases and J lost 1; bases outside the gene matches: 5.

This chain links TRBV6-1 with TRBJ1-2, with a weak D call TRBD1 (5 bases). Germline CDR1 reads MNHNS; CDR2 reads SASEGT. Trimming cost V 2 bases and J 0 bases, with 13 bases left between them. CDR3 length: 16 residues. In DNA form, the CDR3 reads TGTGCCAGCAGTGAACCCTGGGGGTACGCTAACTATGGCTACACCTTC. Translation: CASSEPWGYANYGYTF.

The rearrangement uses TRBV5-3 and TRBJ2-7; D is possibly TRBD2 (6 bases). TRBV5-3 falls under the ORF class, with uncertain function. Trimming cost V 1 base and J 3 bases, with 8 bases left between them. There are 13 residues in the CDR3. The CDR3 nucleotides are TGTGCCAGAAGCTTGTCGGGAGACTACGAGCAGTACTTC. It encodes CARSLSGDYEQYF.

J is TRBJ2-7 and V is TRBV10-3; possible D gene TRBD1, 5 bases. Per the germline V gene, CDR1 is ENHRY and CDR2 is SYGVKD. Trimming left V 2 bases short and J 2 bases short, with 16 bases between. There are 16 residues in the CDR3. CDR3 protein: CAISEQAGQTTYEQYF. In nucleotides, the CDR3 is TGTGCCATCAGTGAGCAGGCAGGGCAGACGACCTACGAGCAGTACTTC.

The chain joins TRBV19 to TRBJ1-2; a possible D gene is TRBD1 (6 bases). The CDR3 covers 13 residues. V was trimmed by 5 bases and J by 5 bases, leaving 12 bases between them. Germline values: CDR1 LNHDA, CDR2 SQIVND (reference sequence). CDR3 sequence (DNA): TGTGCCAGTAGTCCGAGGGACAATTATGGCTACACCTTC. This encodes CASSPRDNYGYTF.

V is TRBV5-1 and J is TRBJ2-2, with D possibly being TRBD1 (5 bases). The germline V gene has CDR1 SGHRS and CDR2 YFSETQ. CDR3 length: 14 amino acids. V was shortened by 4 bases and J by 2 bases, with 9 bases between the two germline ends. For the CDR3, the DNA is TGCGCCAGCAGCCTAGGACACAACACCGGGGAGCTGTTTTTT. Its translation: CASSLGHNTGELFF.

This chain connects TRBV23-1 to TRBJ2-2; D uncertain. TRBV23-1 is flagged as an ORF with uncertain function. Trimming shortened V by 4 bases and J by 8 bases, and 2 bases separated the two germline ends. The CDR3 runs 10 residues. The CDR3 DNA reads TGCGCCAGCAGTCTGGGGGAGCTGTTTTTT. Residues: CASSLGELFF.

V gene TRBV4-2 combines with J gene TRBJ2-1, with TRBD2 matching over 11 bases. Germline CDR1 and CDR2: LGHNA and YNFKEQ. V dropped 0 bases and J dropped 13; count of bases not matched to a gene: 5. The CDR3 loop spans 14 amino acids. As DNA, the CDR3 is TGTGCCAGCAGCCAAGAAAGGGGACTAGCGGACCAGTTCTTC. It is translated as CASSQERGLADQFF.

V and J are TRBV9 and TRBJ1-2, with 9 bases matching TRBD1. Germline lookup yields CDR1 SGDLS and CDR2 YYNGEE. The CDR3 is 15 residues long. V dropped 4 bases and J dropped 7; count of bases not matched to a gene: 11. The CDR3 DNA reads TGTGCCAGCAGCCTTTTCGGGGACAGGGTTCCTGGCTACACCTTC. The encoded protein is CASSLFGDRVPGYTF.

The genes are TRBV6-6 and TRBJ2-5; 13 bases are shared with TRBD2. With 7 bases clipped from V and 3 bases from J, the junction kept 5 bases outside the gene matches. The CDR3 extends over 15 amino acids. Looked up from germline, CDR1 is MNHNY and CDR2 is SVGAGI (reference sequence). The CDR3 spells CASTSGTSGEETQYF. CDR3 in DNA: TGTGCCAGCACCTCCGGGACTAGCGGGGAAGAGACCCAGTACTTC.

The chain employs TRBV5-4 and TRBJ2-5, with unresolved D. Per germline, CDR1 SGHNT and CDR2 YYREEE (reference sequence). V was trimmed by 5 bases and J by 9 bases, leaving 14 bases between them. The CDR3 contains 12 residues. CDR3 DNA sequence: TGTGCCAGCAGTAAAGACCAGTTGGCCCAGTACTTC. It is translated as CASSKDQLAQYF. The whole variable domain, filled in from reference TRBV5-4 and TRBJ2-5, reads ETGVTQSPTHLIKTRGQQVTLRCSSQSGHNTVSWYQQALGQGPQFIFQYYREEENGRGNFPPRFSGLQFPNYSSELNVNALELDDSALYLCASSKDQLAQYFGPGTRLLVL.

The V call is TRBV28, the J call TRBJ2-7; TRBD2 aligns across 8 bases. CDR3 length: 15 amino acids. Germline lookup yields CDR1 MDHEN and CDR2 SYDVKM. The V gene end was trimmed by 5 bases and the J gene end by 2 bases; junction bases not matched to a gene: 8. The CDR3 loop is CASSPGTSPTYEQYF. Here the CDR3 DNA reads TGTGCCAGCAGTCCCGGGACTAGTCCTACCTACGAGCAGTACTTC.

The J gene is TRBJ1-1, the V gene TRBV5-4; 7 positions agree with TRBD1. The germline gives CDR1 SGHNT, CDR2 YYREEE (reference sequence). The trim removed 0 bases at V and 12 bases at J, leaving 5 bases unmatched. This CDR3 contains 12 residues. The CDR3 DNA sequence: TGTGCCAGCAGCTTGGAGACAGGGCCAACTTTCTTT. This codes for CASSLETGPTFF.

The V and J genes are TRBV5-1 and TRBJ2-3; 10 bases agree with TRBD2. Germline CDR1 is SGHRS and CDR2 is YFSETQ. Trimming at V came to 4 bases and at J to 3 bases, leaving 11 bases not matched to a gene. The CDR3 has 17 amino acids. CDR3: CASSEGLAGVWTDTQYF. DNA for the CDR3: TGCGCCAGCAGCGAGGGTCTAGCGGGAGTCTGGACAGATACGCAGTATTTT.

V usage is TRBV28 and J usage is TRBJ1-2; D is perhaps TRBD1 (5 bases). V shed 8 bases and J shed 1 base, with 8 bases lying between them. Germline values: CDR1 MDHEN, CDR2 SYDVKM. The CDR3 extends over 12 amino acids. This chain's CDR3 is CASQDSNYGYTF. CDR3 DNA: TGTGCCAGCCAAGACAGTAACTATGGCTACACCTTC.